This T cell receptor (beta chain) was observed in a study of blood T cell repertoires in COVID-19. Across the whole study: COVID-19 samples from acute and convalescent phases originated in the United States, Italy and Spain. Sample material is recorded as cDNA or gDNA derived from T cells, B-cell-depleted T cells, or PBMCs.

Original processing notes: Reference gene primer amplification in the assay estimated nucleated cell counts. Assay used: immunoSEQ multiplex PCR; TCRdb lists only in-frame clones, some missing. The D gene and trimming were derived from the DNA, and the V and J assignments and clone size from that table. Among 65,000 to 100,000 clones listed, approximately 80% were seen once. This clone has a single count. This TCR was recovered from a human donor in a cohort sampled during active COVID-19. The sequenced sample was peripheral blood.

CDR3 sequence reads: CASSISGGVGETQYF. The CDR3 DNA is TGTGCCAGTAGTATTAGCGGGGGGGTAGGAGAGACCCAGTACTTC. This chain uses TRBV19 with TRBJ2-5, with 11 positions matching TRBD2. Trimming cost V 3 bases and J 4 bases; bases outside gene matches: 4. CDR3 length: 15 amino acids. Germline V CDR1 and CDR2: LNHDA, SQIVND (reference sequence).